The 29 T cell receptor beta chains listed next were all sequenced from one sample in a study of blood T cell repertoires in COVID-19. Method: immunoSEQ multiplex PCR; TCRdb's copy keeps in-frame clones and lacks some. The table shows 350,000 or so clones, with around 88% occurring only once. Sequencing was performed on peripheral blood. The receptors were gathered from a man younger than 45 with active or convalescent COVID-19.

The CDR3 sequence is CASSTRVLTYEQYF. The DNA for the CDR3 is TGTGCCAGCAGTACCAGGGTCCTCACCTACGAGCAGTACTTC. The chain recombines TRBV6-2 or TRBV6-3 with TRBJ2-7, with D possibly matching TRBD1 (5 bases). The V gene lost 5 bases and the J gene lost 2 bases, with 13 bases spanning the gap. Germline V lookup: CDR1 MNHEY, CDR2 SVGEGT. The CDR3 has 14 residues.

The chain is built from TRBV11-3 and TRBJ1-6; a weak D match, TRBD1 (5 bases). CDR1 is SGHNT, CDR2 YENEEA, per germline. V was cut by 5 bases and J by 6 bases, with 11 bases left in between. The CDR3 has 14 residues. CDR3: CASSPGTRNSPLHF. The CDR3 nucleotides read TGTGCCAGCAGCCCCGGGACTCGTAATTCACCCCTCCACTTT. The full variable domain, rest sourced from reference TRBV11-3 and TRBJ1-6, is EAGVVQSPRYKIIEKKQPVAFWCNPISGHNTLYWYLQNLGQGPELLIRYENEEAVDDSQLPKDRFSAERLKGVDSTLKIQPAELGDSAVYLCASSPGTRNSPLHFGNGTRLTVT.

This clone was recorded once. The chain is built from TRBV7-3 and TRBJ2-3; D unresolved. There are 15 residues in the CDR3. Trimming removed 1 base at V and 0 bases at J, with 8 bases between. Germline V gene lookup returns CDR1 SGHTA and CDR2 FQGTGA. CDR3 amino acids: CASSLSRVSTDTQYF. CDR3 DNA sequence: TGTGCCAGCAGCTTAAGTCGGGTGAGCACAGATACGCAGTATTTT.

The V call is TRBV13, the J call TRBJ1-5, with D unresolved. The V and J ends lost 0 bases and 7 bases respectively, with 7 bases between them. From germline, CDR1 is PRHDT and CDR2 FYEKMQ (reference sequence). The CDR3 runs 13 residues. CDR3 coding DNA: TGTGCCAGCAGCTTAGGCCCGAGGCAGCCCCAGCATTTT. It specifies CASSLGPRQPQHF.

This chain uses TRBV14 with TRBJ2-1; 8 positions match TRBD2. Germline V CDR1 and CDR2: SGHDN, FVKESK. The CDR3 totals 17 residues. J was trimmed by 8 bases and V by 1 base; bases with no gene match: 13. In DNA form, the CDR3 reads TGTGCCAGCAGCCAAGTACAGGCAACGGGAGGGTTCGATGAGCAGTTCTTC. Protein: CASSQVQATGGFDEQFF.

V usage is TRBV9 and J usage is TRBJ2-7; weak D call: TRBD2 (5 bases). The germline CDR1 and CDR2 sequences are SGDLS and YYNGEE. Between the trimmed V and J ends, which lost 0 bases and 10 bases, there was a span of 8 bases. CDR3 size: 11 residues. CDR3 loop: CASSVAGDQYF. The CDR3 nucleotides are TGTGCCAGCAGCGTAGCCGGGGATCAGTACTTC.

The V gene is TRBV20-1, the J gene TRBJ2-1; D not certain. V was pared by 6 bases and J by 12 bases, with 12 bases between. This CDR3 comprises 10 residues. Germline values: CDR1 DFQATT, CDR2 SNEGSKA (reference sequence). The CDR3, as DNA: TGCAGTGCAACCATGGTCAGGCAGTTCTTC. Residues: CSATMVRQFF.

This chain links TRBV4-1 with TRBJ1-1; weak D call: TRBD1 (6 bases). V dropped 4 bases and J dropped 0 bases, with 18 bases sitting between them. Germline CDR1 is MGHRA and CDR2 is YSYEKL. This CDR3 spans 17 amino acids. CDR3 protein: CASSRIRFQGLNTEAFF. In nucleotides, the CDR3 is TGCGCCAGCAGCCGGATCAGGTTTCAGGGGTTGAACACTGAAGCTTTCTTT.

The V gene is TRBV6-2 or TRBV6-3, the J gene TRBJ1-5, with D perhaps TRBD1 (6 bases). The V end lost 6 bases, the J end lost 0 bases, and 15 bases lay between the germline ends. CDR3 length: 16 amino acids. Germline values: CDR1 MNHEY, CDR2 SVGEGT. The CDR3, as DNA: TGTGCCAGCAGCCCCGGGGGGGGACATAGCAATCAGCCCCAGCATTTT. Protein: CASSPGGGHSNQPQHF.

The chain links TRBV5-5 to TRBJ1-2, with D possibly being TRBD1 (5 bases). Germline V CDR1 and CDR2: SGHKS, YYEKEE (reference sequence). V gave up 4 bases and J gave up 11 bases, with 12 bases separating them. This CDR3 has 11 residues. The CDR3 spells CASSVDTAYTF. As DNA, the CDR3 is TGTGCCAGCAGCGTGGACACCGCTTACACCTTC.

The rearrangement joins TRBV9 to TRBJ2-5, with a possible D match to TRBD2 (5 bases). The germline V gene has CDR1 SGDLS and CDR2 YYNGEE. There are 14 residues in the CDR3. V lost 4 bases and J lost 5, with 15 bases in between. CDR3 nucleotide sequence: TGTGCCAGCAGCCCCCGACTACCTTCGGAGACCCAGTACTTC. It codes for CASSPRLPSETQYF.

This clone has just one count. The chain employs TRBV10-3 and TRBJ1-1, with unresolved D. The V and J ends lost 5 bases and 0 bases respectively, with 4 bases between them. This CDR3 contains 12 residues. Germline V CDR1 and CDR2: ENHRY, SYGVKD. CDR3 in DNA: TGTGCCATCAGTAACTTGAACACTGAAGCTTTCTTT. Its translation: CAISNLNTEAFF.

This chain links TRBV18 with TRBJ1-4; D might be TRBD1 (5 bases). The V end was cut by 6 bases, the J end by 5 bases, with 16 bases between. The CDR3 sequence is 15 residues long. In germline, CDR1 is KGHSH, CDR2 LQKENI. The CDR3 is CASSPRQTINEKLFF. CDR3 in DNA: TGTGCCAGCTCTCCTAGACAGACGATAAATGAAAAACTGTTTTTT.

In its sample, this clone was seen a few times. J is TRBJ1-2 and V is TRBV28, with 9 bases identical to TRBD1. The J segment lost 2 bases and the V segment lost 5 bases, leaving 9 bases of the junction unmatched. Germline CDR1 is MDHEN and CDR2 is SYDVKM. This CDR3 is built from 16 residues. The CDR3 protein is CASSATSGQGNYGYTF. The CDR3 DNA is TGTGCCAGCAGTGCGACCTCGGGACAGGGAAACTATGGCTACACCTTC.

The chain has TRBV4-2 and TRBJ2-7; 11 bases agree with TRBD2. After removal of 4 bases from V and 4 bases from J, the junction contained 12 bases not matched to a gene. Germline CDR1 and CDR2: LGHNA and YNFKEQ. This CDR3 is 17 amino acids long. The CDR3 DNA reads as TGTGCCAGCAGCCCCCTAACCACTAGCGGGAGTCGGTACGAGCAGTACTTC. Amino acid sequence: CASSPLTTSGSRYEQYF.

The chain uses TRBV4-3 and TRBJ2-7; the D gene is possibly TRBD2 (6 bases). CDR3 length equals 15 residues. The germline V and J ends were trimmed by 0 bases and 8 bases, with 17 bases remaining between them. Germline loops: CDR1 LGHNA, CDR2 YSLEER. In nucleotides, the CDR3 is TGCGCCAGCAGCCAAGATCTGGAGGGCAGTACGAAGCAGTACTTC. Translating it yields CASSQDLEGSTKQYF.

Written as DNA, the CDR3 is TGTGCCAGCAGGAAAGACAGGGAAGAGTATGGCTACACCTTC. It codes for CASRKDREEYGYTF. The chain recombines TRBV3-1 (or the pseudogene TRBV3-2) with TRBJ1-2, with TRBD1 identical over 7 bases. Losses at the gene ends were 6 bases for V and 5 bases for J; bases not matched to a gene: 9. Germline-derived CDR1 and CDR2 are LGHDT and YNNKEL (reference sequence). The CDR3 sequence is 14 residues long.

The chain has TRBV5-1 and TRBJ1-1, with TRBD1 matching over 7 bases. The CDR3 loop spans 13 amino acids. CDR1 and CDR2 from the germline V gene are SGHRS and YFSETQ. J lost 4 bases, V lost 4 bases, and 4 bases had no gene match. CDR3 DNA: TGCGCCAGCAGCACAACAGGGGTCACTGAAGCTTTCTTT. As protein: CASSTTGVTEAFF. Drawing the rest from reference TRBV5-1 and TRBJ1-1, the complete variable domain is KAGVTQTPRYLIKTRGQQVTLSCSPISGHRSVSWYQQTPGQGLQFLFEYFSETQRNKGNFPGRFSGRQFSNSRSEMNVSTLELGDSALYLCASSTTGVTEAFFGQGTRLTVV.

The CDR3 sequence is CASSSTAGGRVTDTQYF. The CDR3 nucleotides are TGTGCCAGCAGCTCTACCGCGGGGGGGCGGGTCACAGATACGCAGTATTTT. V and J are TRBV5-4 and TRBJ2-3, with TRBD2 matching 9 bases. The CDR3 has 17 residues. Trimming cost V 3 bases and J 2 bases; bases outside gene matches: 10. Per the germline V gene, CDR1 is SGHNT and CDR2 is YYREEE (reference sequence).

The J gene is TRBJ2-1, the V gene TRBV4-2; 13 bases line up with TRBD2. Germline CDR1 and CDR2: LGHNA and YNFKEQ. The junction had 5 bases not matched to a gene; V was cut back by 6 bases and J by 6 bases. The CDR3 contains 15 residues. The DNA of the CDR3 is TGTGCCAGCAGGGAGGGGACTAGCGGGGCCAATGAGCAGTTCTTC. Its protein product is CASREGTSGANEQFF.

The rearrangement links TRBV12-3 or TRBV12-4 to TRBJ2-5; no firm D call. V lost 3 bases and J 3 bases, leaving 8 bases between the germline ends. CDR3 length: 13 amino acids. DNA of the CDR3: TGTGCCAGCAGTTTCCGTTCAGAAGAGACCCAGTACTTC. This translates into CASSFRSEETQYF.

This chain links TRBV7-6 with TRBJ2-2; 8 nucleotides line up with TRBD1. The V and J ends lost 6 bases and 5 bases, in that order; junction bases with no gene match: 8. This CDR3 is 15 amino acids long. Germline V lookup: CDR1 SGHVS, CDR2 FNYEAQ. The CDR3 here is CASRDVRGRTGELFF. CDR3 DNA sequence: TGTGCCAGCAGAGACGTCAGGGGGCGTACCGGGGAGCTGTTTTTT.

The chain is built from TRBV30 and TRBJ2-7; D perhaps matches TRBD1 (6 bases). CDR1 is GTSNPN and CDR2 is SVGIG in the germline V gene (reference sequence). CDR3 size: 14 residues. With 0 bases removed from V and 3 bases from J, the gap between germline ends came to 12 bases. The CDR3 nucleotides read TGTGCCTGGAGTGTAACAGGGTCCGTCTACGAGCAGTACTTC. The encoded protein is CAWSVTGSVYEQYF.

The genes are TRBV5-1 and TRBJ1-3; TRBD1 aligns across 7 bases. Germline loops: CDR1 SGHRS, CDR2 YFSETQ. Trimming took 0 bases from V and 3 from J; bases not matched to a gene: 6. This CDR3 has 16 amino acids. The CDR3 region has the DNA TGCGCCAGCAGCTTGGATTTATCAGGGGGTGGAAACACCATATATTTT. Its protein product is CASSLDLSGGGNTIYF. The full variable domain, its missing parts supplied by reference TRBV5-1 and TRBJ1-3, is KAGVTQTPRYLIKTRGQQVTLSCSPISGHRSVSWYQQTPGQGLQFLFEYFSETQRNKGNFPGRFSGRQFSNSRSEMNVSTLELGDSALYLCASSLDLSGGGNTIYFGEGSWLTVV.

This clone occurred once. This sample also contains other DNA sequences that code for the same CDR3. The V call is TRBV27, the J call TRBJ2-7; 7 bases line up with TRBD1. The CDR3 totals 14 residues. The germline gives CDR1 MNHEY, CDR2 SMNVEV (reference sequence). V dropped 6 bases and J dropped 0; count of bases not matched to a gene: 5. For the CDR3, the DNA is TGTGCCAGCAGCCTTGGACAGGCCTCCTACGAGCAGTACTTC. Protein: CASSLGQASYEQYF.

The rearrangement links TRBV7-3 to TRBJ2-2; TRBD2 is a possible D gene (5 bases). Trimming pared 2 bases from V and 3 bases from J, leaving 16 bases between. Germline V gene sequence: CDR1 SGHTA, CDR2 FQGTGA. CDR3 size: 17 residues. CDR3 DNA: TGTGCCAGCAGCTTATCTCCCCCTCCTAGCTACACCGGGGAGCTGTTTTTT. It encodes CASSLSPPPSYTGELFF.

This clone is a singleton in its sample. The chain uses TRBV5-1 and TRBJ2-3; D is possibly TRBD2 (5 bases). Germline CDR1 is SGHRS and CDR2 is YFSETQ. V was clipped by 0 bases and J by 6 bases, with 14 bases between them. The CDR3 covers 15 residues. CDR3 DNA: TGCGCCAGCAGCTTGGTCGGGGAACCCCCGGATACGCAGTATTTT. Protein sequence: CASSLVGEPPDTQYF.

The chain is built from TRBV5-1 and TRBJ1-4, with D possibly TRBD1 on 6 matching bases. V was clipped by 6 bases and J by 3 bases, with 9 bases between them. Germline lookup yields CDR1 SGHRS and CDR2 YFSETQ. The CDR3 spans 13 residues. CDR3 sequence: CASKQGANEKLFF. CDR3 sequence (DNA): TGCGCCAGCAAACAGGGAGCTAATGAAAAACTGTTTTTT.

The chain is built from TRBV3-1 (or the pseudogene TRBV3-2) and TRBJ1-2, with a possible D match to TRBD1 (6 bases). The germline CDR1 and CDR2 sequences are LGHDT and YNNKEL (reference sequence). The CDR3 spans 13 residues. The V end lost 4 bases, the J end lost 5 bases, and 11 bases lay between the germline ends. This CDR3 reads CASSRTTGYGYTF. CDR3 nucleotide sequence: TGTGCCAGCAGCCGGACGACAGGATATGGCTACACCTTC.